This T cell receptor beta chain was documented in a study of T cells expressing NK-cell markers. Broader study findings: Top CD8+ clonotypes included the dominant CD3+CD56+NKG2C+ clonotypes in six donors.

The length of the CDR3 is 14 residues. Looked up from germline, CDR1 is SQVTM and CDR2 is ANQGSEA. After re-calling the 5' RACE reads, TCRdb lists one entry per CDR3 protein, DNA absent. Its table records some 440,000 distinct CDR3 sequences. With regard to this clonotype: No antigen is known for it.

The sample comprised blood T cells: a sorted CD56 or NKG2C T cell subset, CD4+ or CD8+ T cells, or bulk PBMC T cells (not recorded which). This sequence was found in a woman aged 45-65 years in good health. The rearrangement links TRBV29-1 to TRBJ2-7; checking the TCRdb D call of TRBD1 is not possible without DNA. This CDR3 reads CSAVFPGQGIEQYF.